The entry below gives a single T cell receptor beta chain sequence along with its context. These data originate in a study of blood T cell repertoires in COVID-19. Study as a whole: Sites across the United States, Italy and Spain contributed samples from acute and convalescent COVID-19.

The J segment lost 0 bases and the V segment lost 6 bases, leaving 3 bases of the junction unmatched. Germline CDR1 and CDR2: LGHDT and YNNKEL (reference sequence). The CDR3 totals 16 residues. Measured with immunoSEQ multiplex PCR; TCRdb has only the in-frame clones, and not every one. The sample shows under 250,000 clones, approximately 85% of them seen only once. Participant-reported clinical history was the basis for cohort assignment. The sample comprised PBMCs or T cells enriched from blood (not recorded which). The chain uses TRBV3-1 (or the pseudogene TRBV3-2) and TRBJ2-1, with 12 bases that match TRBD2. This receptor was taken from a woman aged 45-59 years with acute COVID-19. CDR3 sequence: CASRLAGGSSYNEQFF. CDR3 sequence (DNA): TGTGCCAGCAGGCTAGCGGGGGGGAGCTCCTACAATGAGCAGTTCTTC.